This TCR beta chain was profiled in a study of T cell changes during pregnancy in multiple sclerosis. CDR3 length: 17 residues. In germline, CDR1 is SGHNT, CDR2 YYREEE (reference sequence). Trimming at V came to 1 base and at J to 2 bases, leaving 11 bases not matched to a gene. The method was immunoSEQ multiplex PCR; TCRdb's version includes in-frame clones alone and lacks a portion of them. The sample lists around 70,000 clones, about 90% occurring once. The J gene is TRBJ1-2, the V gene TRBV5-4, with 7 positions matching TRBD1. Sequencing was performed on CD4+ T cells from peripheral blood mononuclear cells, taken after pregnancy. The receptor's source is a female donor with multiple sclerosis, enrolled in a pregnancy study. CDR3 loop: CASSLRPGGLQNYGYTF. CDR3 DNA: TGTGCCAGCAGCTTGAGGCCAGGGGGATTGCAAAACTATGGCTACACCTTC.